This T cell receptor beta chain was obtained from a study of CD8 T cells in ankylosing spondylitis. The study's findings and limits: Peripheral blood held disease-linked clones only at relatively low frequency, and these were CD8+. Seven or eight highly homologous variants made up a TCR beta motif, and this motif appeared characteristic of ankylosing spondylitis blood.

The J segment lost 3 bases and the V segment lost 3 bases, leaving 7 bases of the junction unmatched. The CDR3 loop spans 16 amino acids. Germline V gene lookup returns CDR1 SGDLS and CDR2 YYNGEE. Via MiXCR, TCRdb re-called the 5' RACE reads, giving one row per CDR3 protein. The sample carries 650,000 to 800,000 distinct CDR3 sequences, under 20% recorded once. There are a few counts of this clonotype. Its matching antigen is unknown. J is TRBJ2-4 and V is TRBV9, with 9 bases fitting TRBD1. This receptor was obtained from a male donor with ankylosing spondylitis. Sequencing was performed on blood, either unsorted or a sorted T cell fraction (not recorded which). The chain's CDR3 is CASSGRTGEDKNIQYF. In DNA, the CDR3 is TGTGCCAGCAGCGGCCGGACAGGGGAGGACAAAAACATTCAGTACTTC.